This T cell receptor (beta chain) was found in a study of CD8 T cells in Susac syndrome. Healthy donors constituted the controls, which were matched for age and sex. Germline lookup yields CDR1 DFQATT and CDR2 SNEGSKA (reference sequence). Between the trimmed V and J ends, which lost 2 bases and 5 bases, there was a span of 16 bases. The CDR3 length is 15 residues. Reverse transcription of 0.5 to 1 ug RNA was performed with random hexamers. TCRdb independently ran MiXCR on the immunoSEQ multiplex PCR reads; one entry per CDR3 protein. Among roughly 120,000 distinct CDR3 sequences listed, around 94% were seen once.

This chain connects TRBV20-1 to TRBJ2-1; D perhaps matches TRBD2 (5 bases). Sample: CD4+ T cells from PBMCs. The sequence derives from a human donor in good health. CDR3 protein: CSARPPTRSDNEQFF. For the CDR3, the DNA is TGCAGTGCTAGACCCCCTACTAGGTCCGACAATGAGCAGTTCTTC.